This T cell receptor beta chain was obtained from a study of T cells in Graves' hyperthyroidism and ophthalmopathy. Regarding the study as a whole: Within blood appeared most thyroid clonotypes that had expanded above 0.001.

Isolation of PBMCs was performed on 8.5 to 10 ml fresh peripheral blood. Amplification of TCR beta CDR3 regions was performed using RNA transcripts as template. RT-PCR in the first round (using the HTBI primer set) targeted the TCR CDR3. Each CDR3 protein gets one entry after TCRdb re-called the multiplex PCR reads with MiXCR. The table includes 95,000 to 100,000 distinct CDR3 sequences, roughly half detected once. On this clonotype itself: Its antigen remains unidentified.

V was clipped by 4 bases and J by 1 base, with 12 bases between them. The CDR3 length is 15 residues. The V gene's germline CDR1 is SNHLY and CDR2 FYNNEI. The sequence came from a woman in her thirties or forties with Graves' hyperthyroidism. Specimen: blood. The chain links TRBV2 to TRBJ2-3; D is possibly TRBD2 (6 bases). Here the CDR3 reads CASSAGVWGTDTQYF. The CDR3 nucleotides read TGTGCCAGCAGTGCGGGGGTTTGGGGCACAGATACGCAGTATTTT.